The source of this TCR beta chain is a study of blood T cells in healthy people across ages. Study results and limitations: Both higher diversity and more naive CD4+ cells marked long-lived donors when set against aged donors.

Isolation per sample recovered at least 7 million PBMCs. Germline lookup yields CDR1 SEHNR and CDR2 FQNEAQ (reference sequence). This CDR3 is built from 16 residues. Trimming cost V 2 bases and J 13 bases; bases outside gene matches: 8. Regarding this clonotype: The antigen is unknown.

PCR was performed a second time for about 6 to 12 cycles using a sample-barcoded 5' primer and a J-beta primer mix. The template-switch adaptor was a 5' adaptor with 12 random nucleotides. It tagged each cDNA molecule. TCRdb passed the 5' RACE reads through MiXCR, listing each CDR3 protein once. The sample contains some 1.7 million distinct CDR3 sequences, approximately 28% of which appear only once. This sequence originates from a woman younger than 45 in good health. J is TRBJ2-1 and V is TRBV7-9; TRBD2 agrees at 16 bases. Material for sequencing was blood. The CDR3 here is CASSLLPGLAGGAQFF. The CDR3 DNA follows: TGTGCCAGCAGCTTATTACCGGGACTAGCGGGAGGGGCTCAGTTCTTC.